Listed below are T cell receptor beta chains from one sample, sequenced in a study of persistence of HIV-infected CD4 T cells. The assay was immunoSEQ multiplex PCR, and TCRdb's table has in-frame clones only and misses some. The sample carries roughly 32,000 clones, approximately 80% recorded once. These receptors have no known antigen. Sequenced here: CD4+ T cells sorted from PBMCs after approximately 20-hour stimulation, sampled from a patient who received antiretroviral therapy. The source is an adult man with HIV who was CMV-seropositive. Both conserved end residues are trimmed from each CDR3. Fields, in order: J gene, CDR3 length, V gene, clone size, CDR3 protein. Size values are once, few and many counts, or a class for expanded clones, and some rows have none.

>TRBJ1-2|13|TRBV7-3|few
ASSPDPGLFYGYT
>TRBJ2-5|11|TRBV28|few
ASSRGDMETQY
>TRBJ2-1|12|TRBV2|-
ASSFGLVENEQF
>TRBJ1-2|16|TRBV9|-
ASSVAHPEVRSLGGYT
>TRBJ1-1|11|TRBV3-1/TRBV3-2|-
ASSPSTRLRAF
>TRBJ1-2|12|TRBV19|-
ASRARGNNYGYT
>TRBJ2-5|14|TRBV4-2|few
ASSQGQGDVFETQY
>TRBJ1-6|12|TRBV5-6|few
ASSLARWESPLH
>TRBJ2-3|13|TRBV5-1|-
ASTDGGHSTDTQY
>TRBJ1-1|13|TRBV18|-
ASSPPGHMNTEAF
>TRBJ1-5|10|TRBV12-3/TRBV12-4|-
ASRTSNQPQH
>TRBJ2-1|16|TRBV4-3|-
ASSLTTPGTSTSNEQF
>TRBJ1-1|13|TRBV15|few
ATSREEGVGTEAF
>TRBJ1-1|12|TRBV28|-
ASKGSVVNTEAF
>TRBJ2-1|17|TRBV4-3|-
ASSQGGLAGGSSYNEQF
>TRBJ1-5|14|TRBV27|-
ASSPGTAYRNQPQH
>TRBJ2-1|14|TRBV4-2|-
ASSQEAGLETNEQF
>TRBJ1-1|16|TRBV27|-
ASSRIPTFNGGNTEAF
>TRBJ1-3|13|TRBV30|-
AWSVRGGRRNTIY
>TRBJ2-5|12|TRBV5-1|-
ASSLAQGKETQY
>TRBJ1-1|12|TRBV5-1|-
ASSLLQGNTEAF
>TRBJ1-5|13|TRBV18|-
ASSGPGASNQPQH
>TRBJ2-3|15|TRBV4-1|-
ASSQIGIGGATDTQY
>TRBJ1-2|11|TRBV10-3|-
AISEFGGYGYT
>TRBJ1-2|13|TRBV5-6|-
ASSQRQAGWYGYT
>TRBJ2-1|11|TRBV3-1/TRBV3-2|-
ASSQASNNEQF
>TRBJ1-5|11|TRBV14|-
ASSPTGSGPQH
>TRBJ1-5|12|TRBV2|-
ASSRTGGFQPQH
>TRBJ1-2|10|TRBV6-6|-
ASSSRHYGYT
>TRBJ1-2|12|TRBV7-2|-
ASSGHRDGYGYT
>TRBJ1-4|14|TRBV6-1|-
ASSGRLGLANEKLF
>TRBJ2-3|12|TRBV29-1|few
SVEKVGITDTQY
>TRBJ1-1|11|TRBV5-1|-
ASSTFLNTEAF
>TRBJ1-1|11|TRBV30|once
AWRKGSNTEAF
>TRBJ1-2|15|TRBV6-4|-
ASSDNGRGPSNYGYT
>TRBJ2-5|9|TRBV12-3/TRBV12-4|-
ASSLTDAQY
>TRBJ2-7|11|TRBV7-9|-
ASSSQGNYEQY
>TRBJ2-5|14|TRBV2|-
ASSEALHRVGETQY
>TRBJ2-3|13|TRBV5-1|-
ASSLAGGGANTQY
>TRBJ2-7|12|TRBV7-2|-
ASSSSGLHYEQY
>TRBJ1-2|14|TRBV6-2/TRBV6-3|-
ASSYSTGRKGYGYT
>TRBJ1-2|14|TRBV5-1|-
ASSLGRTGEGYGYT
>TRBJ2-3|14|TRBV18|-
ASSPTSGGGTDTQY
>TRBJ2-7|9|TRBV20-1|-
SAPTPYEQY
>TRBJ2-7|13|TRBV7-2|-
ASSLSAGGAYEQY
>TRBJ1-1|12|TRBV5-1|-
ASSLPGQYTEAF
>TRBJ1-1|12|TRBV4-1|-
ASSHHGLNTEAF
>TRBJ2-7|12|TRBV10-2|-
ASKTDGSSYEQY
>TRBJ2-1|13|TRBV6-5|-
ASSYAGGPYNEQF
>TRBJ1-2|11|TRBV11-3|few
ASSLPGGDGYT
>TRBJ1-1|13|TRBV6-5|-
ASSFRRDRVTEAF
>TRBJ1-2|11|TRBV10-2|once
ASSDPVRNGYT
>TRBJ2-7|14|TRBV6-6|-
ASSPAGPLASYEQY
>TRBJ2-5|14|TRBV10-3|-
AISEPGTGIGETQY